Reported below is one T cell receptor beta chain. This sample stems from a study of blood T cell repertoires in COVID-19. For the study at large: The study drew acute and convalescent COVID-19 samples from the United States, Italy and Spain. The analysed material was cDNA or gDNA that came from T cells, B-cell-depleted T cells, or PBMCs.

Authors' methods: Researchers report that nucleated cell counts were estimated from reference gene primer amplification. Produced via immunoSEQ multiplex PCR; TCRdb's table is partial and in-frame only. The V and J calls and clone size were taken over from that table, and D and trimming were inferred from the DNA. The data hold 50,000 to 65,000 clones, with approximately 84% observed a single time. V was pared by 2 bases and J by 7 bases, with 8 bases between. This CDR3 contains 12 residues. Germline V CDR1 and CDR2: SEHNR, FQNEAQ (reference sequence). J is TRBJ1-1 and V is TRBV7-9, with no clear D. Sequencing was done on a sample of peripheral blood. The source is a human donor in a cohort sampled during active COVID-19. This CDR3 reads CASSLIPIEAFF. The CDR3 bases are TGTGCCAGCAGCTTAATCCCCATTGAAGCTTTCTTT.